The source of this T cell receptor (beta chain) is a study of blood T cell repertoires in COVID-19. Sequencing used immunoSEQ multiplex PCR; TCRdb keeps in-frame clones, though not all of them. The sample lists about 150,000 clones, more than 85% seen once, with around 0.5% in the top ten. V was shortened by 5 bases and J by 8 bases, with 12 bases between the two germline ends. CDR3 length: 12 residues. CDR1 and CDR2 from the germline V gene are MNHEY and SVGEGT. Input material: peripheral blood. The receptor comes from a man aged 50-59 years with acute or convalescent COVID-19. The V and J genes are TRBV6-2 or TRBV6-3 and TRBJ1-2; weak D call: TRBD1 (5 bases). For the CDR3, the DNA is TGTGCCAGCAGTAGGCAGGGCCGCGGCTACACCTTC. Residues: CASSRQGRGYTF.